One and the same sample provided the 8 T cell receptor beta chains below, sequenced in a study of blood T cells in healthy people across ages. Primers used in a second PCR of roughly 7 to 12 cycles were a sample-barcoded 5' primer and a J-beta primer mix. TCRdb passed the 5' RACE reads through MiXCR, listing each CDR3 protein once. The sample has some 1.5 million distinct CDR3 sequences; approximately 30% are singletons. Sequenced material: blood. The receptor source for this set is a young woman in good health.

There are a few counts of this clonotype. The chain is built from TRBV6-5 and TRBJ1-5; no definite D call. The V and J ends lost 0 bases and 8 bases respectively, with 8 bases between them. The CDR3 extends over 13 amino acids. Germline V gene sequence: CDR1 MNHEY, CDR2 SVGAGI. Here the CDR3 DNA reads TGTGCCAGCAGTTACTCCTCGGGTAAGCCCCAGCATTTT. Translated, it gives CASSYSSGKPQHF.

The chain recombines TRBV3-1 with TRBJ2-5; 10 bases agree with TRBD2. With 5 bases clipped from V and 6 bases from J, the junction kept 9 bases outside the gene matches. Germline CDR1 LGHDT, CDR2 YNNKEL (reference sequence). CDR3 length: 15 amino acids. CDR3 in amino acids: CASSGLAGAEKTQYF. As DNA, the CDR3 is TGTGCCAGCAGCGGGCTAGCGGGAGCGGAGAAGACCCAGTACTTC.

The CDR3 sequence: CASSFAPVSNQPQHF. The CDR3 DNA sequence: TGTGCCAGCAGTTTTGCTCCAGTTAGCAATCAGCCCCAGCATTTT. The J gene is TRBJ1-5, the V gene TRBV12-3 or TRBV12-4; no firm D call. This CDR3 is built from 15 residues. Trimming stripped 3 bases from V and 0 bases from J, with 9 bases between.

This clonotype was counted a few times. This chain connects TRBV20-1 to TRBJ2-5; 11 bases agree with TRBD2. The germline V gene has CDR1 DFQATT and CDR2 SNEGSKA (reference sequence). V lost 3 bases and J lost 5; bases outside the gene matches: 14. The CDR3 totals 17 residues. The CDR3 nucleotides read TGCAGTGCTAGTCGCAGTCCTAGCGGGAGGCGGAGGGAGACCCAGTACTTC. Protein sequence: CSASRSPSGRRRETQYF.

The chain is built from TRBV29-1 and TRBJ2-6; 15 bases line up with TRBD2. Germline CDR1 is SQVTM and CDR2 is ANQGSEA. The CDR3 runs to 16 residues. The V gene end was trimmed by 8 bases and the J gene end by 2 bases; junction bases not matched to a gene: 4. The CDR3 loop is CSIRTSGRAGANVLTF. Here the CDR3 DNA reads TGCAGCATCCGGACTAGCGGGAGGGCTGGGGCCAACGTCCTGACTTTC.

The CDR3 spells CASTLRSGLAGTQYF. CDR3 nucleotide sequence: TGTGCCAGCACACTTCGGTCGGGCCTGGCGGGCACGCAGTATTTT. V gene TRBV2 combines with J gene TRBJ2-3; tentative D call: TRBD2 (5 bases). Trimming shortened V by 7 bases and J by 9 bases, and 23 bases separated the two germline ends. CDR3 size: 15 residues. CDR1 and CDR2 from the germline V gene are SNHLY and FYNNEI.

About this clonotype itself: The junction departs from the called germline gene at one end, perhaps through a read error. This chain joins TRBV14 and TRBJ2-7; D is possibly TRBD1 or TRBD2 (5 bases each). In germline, CDR1 is SGHDN, CDR2 FVKESK. This CDR3 contains 14 residues. Here the CDR3 DNA reads TGTGCCAGCAGCCAAGGGGACGGACTCTACGAGCGGTACTTC. Translation gives CASSQGDGLYERYF.

The chain uses TRBV11-2 and TRBJ2-7; D remains unclear. CDR3 length: 15 amino acids. V lost 0 bases to trimming and J lost 2 bases, with 11 bases between them. The germline V gene has CDR1 SGHAT and CDR2 FQNNGV. The CDR3 DNA reads TGTGCCAGCAGCTTAGATCTAACGGTCGCCTACGAGCAGTACTTC. This codes for CASSLDLTVAYEQYF.